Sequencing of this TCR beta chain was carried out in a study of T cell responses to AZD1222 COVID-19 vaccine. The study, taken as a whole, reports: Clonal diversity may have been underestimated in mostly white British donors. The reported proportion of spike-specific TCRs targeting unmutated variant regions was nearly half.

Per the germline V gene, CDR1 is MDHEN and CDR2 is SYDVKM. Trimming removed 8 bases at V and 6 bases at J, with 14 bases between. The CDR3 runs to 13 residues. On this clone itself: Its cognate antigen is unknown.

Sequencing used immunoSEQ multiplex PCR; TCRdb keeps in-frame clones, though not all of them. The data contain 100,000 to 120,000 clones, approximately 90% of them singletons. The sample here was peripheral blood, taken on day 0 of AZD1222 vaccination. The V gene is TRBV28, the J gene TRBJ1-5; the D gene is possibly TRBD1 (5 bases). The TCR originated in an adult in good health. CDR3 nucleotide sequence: TGTGCCAGCGGCTGGGGACGAGGTCAGCCCCAGCATTTT. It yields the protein CASGWGRGQPQHF.